This entry describes one TCR beta chain. This clonotype was seen a handful of times. The antigen this receptor binds is unknown. No base quality values were provided; no much bigger clone lies one nucleotide off. This specimen belongs to a study of identical twins (dated by TCRdb to the mid-2010s). About the full investigation: TCR alpha and beta repertoires from monozygotic twins, unrelated adults of various ages and cord blood were deep-sequenced to test whether fetal clonotypes persist. Replicate twin experiments were performed at different times using different library preparation protocols to rule out contamination. On the study overall, not on this receptor specifically: Compared with coincidental sharing between unrelated individuals, out-of-frame TCR alpha sequences shared between twins showed an excess of sequences with low generation probability. Abundant cord blood beta clonotypes carried fewer insertions; young adult naive repertoires showed a weaker similar trend, while memory repertoires showed none. Invariant T cells such as MAIT and iNKT could partly confound zero-insertion analyses, though diverse VJ usage argued against this for most clonotypes. Conclusions relied on cross-sectional statistical analysis, since the same donors could not be followed over many years. A weaker excess of twin sharing was found in beta out-of-frame sequences because the signal-to-noise ratio was lowered by fewer shared sequences. In monozygotic twins, out-of-frame TCR alpha sharing was systematically underestimated by recombination models, although the models agreed with sharing between unrelated individuals.

Every donor was a healthy Caucasian. Three pairs of female monozygotic twins, all aged about 18 to 30 years, made up the twin cohort. Peripheral blood mononuclear cells were the source from which RNA for the TCR libraries was isolated. The library came from 5' RACE. The sequencing machine was an Illumina HiSeq 2000. Template switching added a universal primer binding site, and the final cDNA carried a unique molecular identifier that allowed TCR cDNA molecules to be counted accurately. Specific primers in the conserved constant-segment region were used to synthesize first-strand cDNA for the TCR alpha and beta chains. To control for contamination, each cDNA library was double barcoded with a SMART-Mk sample barcode plus Illumina barcodes. Two successive PCR steps introduced TruSeq adapter sequences along with Illumina sample barcodes. The TCR alpha and beta cDNA libraries were sequenced on the Illumina HiSeq platform using custom primers. The paper's processing steps were these. Raw reads were processed with MiGEC to extract unique molecular identifiers, and MiXCR was used to determine CDR3 positions. Recombination models were inferred per individual with the repgenHMM and IGoR tools using an EM algorithm. Shared clonotype analysis was performed with the tcR package in R, normalizing sharing by the product of cloneset sizes. To study raw recombination without the effects of thymic and clonal selection, out-of-frame nonproductive sequences were analyzed. Starting from the raw public reads, TCRdb applied fastp trimming at Q25, assembled clones with MiXCR and retained in-frame beta chains. When rows share a CDR3 protein, they turn into one entry using the most common DNA and genes. The V and J calls were determined by TCRdb, not by the authors. This sample gives hundreds of thousands of distinct CDR3 sequences in total; 8.6% of them show up just once. The top ten clones comprise 0.85% to 1% of the sample.

From its cysteine to its phenylalanine, the CDR3 spans 15 amino acids. The only DNA kept is the CDR3, 45 bases in frame from the first base. V sheds 0 bases and J sheds 6 bases, leaving 14 bases between their ends. CDR1 is given as DFQATT and CDR2 as SNEGSKA, both from the germline V gene (reference sequence). The same sample was also used in a study of yellow fever vaccine responses in identical twins. From that second study: The T cell response to vaccination in identical twins was reported by the authors to appear partly convergent and partly personalized. In identical twins, the study followed T cell clones that responded to the vaccine with precision.

The chain links TRBV20-1 with TRBJ2-2; a tentative D match to TRBD2 spans 6 bases. Sequenced material: PBMCs. This clonotype originated in a woman under 30 in good health. This receptor has the CDR3 CSARDGLALAGELFF. The nucleotide sequence reads TGCAGTGCTAGAGATGGGCTAGCGTTGGCCGGGGAGCTGTTTTTT.